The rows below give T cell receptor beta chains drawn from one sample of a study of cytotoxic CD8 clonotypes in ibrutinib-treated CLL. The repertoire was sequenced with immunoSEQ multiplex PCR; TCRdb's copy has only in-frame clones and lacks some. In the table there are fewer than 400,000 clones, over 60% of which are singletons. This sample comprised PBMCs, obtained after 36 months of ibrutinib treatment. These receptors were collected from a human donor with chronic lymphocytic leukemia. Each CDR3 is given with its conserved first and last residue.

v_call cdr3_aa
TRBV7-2 CASSPDRTQETQYF
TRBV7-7 CASSLGTVLQETQYF
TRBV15 CATSRRATGRDEKLFF
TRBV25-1 CASSALDRDNSPLHF
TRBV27 CASSLLLNTEAFF
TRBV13 CASSRPAEETQYF
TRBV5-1 CASSLVVSNTGELFF
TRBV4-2 CASSQRGLAGGDTQYF
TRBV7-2 CASSTPRGRETQYF
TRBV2 CASSQIGAGNLSPLHF
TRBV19 CASRDGLSEQYF